These 10 T cell receptor beta chains were all obtained from the same sample, sequenced in a study of OX40 agonist ivuxolimab in advanced cancers. Assay used: immunoSEQ multiplex PCR; TCRdb lists only in-frame clones, some missing. Of 50,000 to 55,000 clones in the sample, over 75% were seen once. Material: CD4+ or CD8+ T cells sorted from blood, obtained in a trial of the OX40 agonist ivuxolimab. These receptors came from an adult with an advanced solid tumor such as melanoma, head and neck, liver or kidney cancer.

This chain links TRBV7-2 with TRBJ2-1; 8 nucleotides agree with TRBD2. The CDR3 is made up of 16 amino acids. Per the germline V gene, CDR1 is SGHTA and CDR2 is FQGNSA. J lost 2 bases, V lost 4 bases, and 7 bases had no gene match. CDR3 coding DNA: TGTGCCAGCAGCTCCCGGGTTAGCGGGACCTACAATGAGCAGTTCTTC. Its translation: CASSSRVSGTYNEQFF.

V gene TRBV4-2 combines with J gene TRBJ2-7; 7 nucleotides line up with TRBD2. CDR3 size: 16 residues. Germline V gene data show CDR1 as LGHNA and CDR2 as YNFKEQ. V gave up 4 bases and J gave up 1 base; unmatched junction bases: 10. CDR3 amino acids: CASSRLGSGDSYEQYF. DNA of the CDR3: TGTGCCAGCAGCCGCCTGGGAAGCGGGGATTCCTACGAGCAGTACTTC.

The chain recombines TRBV6-5 with TRBJ1-1, with D maybe TRBD1 (5 bases). The CDR3 is 14 residues long. Trimming stripped 6 bases from V and 1 base from J, with 12 bases between. The germline CDR1 and CDR2 sequences are MNHEY and SVGAGI. The CDR3 bases are TGTGCCAGCAGCCCCCGGGGGTCGAACACTGAAGCTTTCTTT. Its translation: CASSPRGSNTEAFF.

This sequence joins TRBV6-5 and TRBJ1-6, with D possibly being TRBD1 (5 bases). The germline V gene encodes CDR1 MNHEY and CDR2 SVGAGI. The V end lost 5 bases, the J end lost 5 bases, and 10 bases lay between the germline ends. This CDR3 spans 14 amino acids. This CDR3 is CASSPQENNSPLHF. CDR3 coding DNA: TGTGCCAGCAGTCCACAGGAAAATAATTCACCCCTCCACTTT.

The chain employs TRBV25-1 and TRBJ2-1, with D perhaps matching TRBD2 (6 bases). CDR3 size: 15 residues. V shed 1 base and J shed 12 bases, with 19 bases lying between them. From germline, CDR1 is MGHDK and CDR2 SYGVNS. CDR3 DNA: TGTGCCAGCAGTGAATCGGGGACGGCCTGGCGGGGGCAGTTCTTC. This sequence encodes CASSESGTAWRGQFF.

The V call is TRBV28, the J call TRBJ1-5; no definite D call. There are 13 residues in the CDR3. Between the trimmed V and J ends, which lost 2 bases and 4 bases, there was a span of 6 bases. In germline, CDR1 is MDHEN, CDR2 SYDVKM. The CDR3 sequence: CASSLPGNQPQHF. For the CDR3, the DNA is TGTGCCAGCAGTTTACCAGGAAATCAGCCCCAGCATTTT.

The V gene is TRBV6-4, the J gene TRBJ1-4, with unresolved D. Per germline, CDR1 MRHNA and CDR2 SNTAGT. Trimming shortened V by 9 bases and J by 3 bases, and 23 bases separated the two germline ends. The CDR3 consists of 17 residues. The CDR3 DNA follows: TGTGCCAGGTATCACCCATCTCCTGTCCCAGCTAATGAAAAACTGTTTTTT. Its translation: CARYHPSPVPANEKLFF.

V usage is TRBV20-1 and J usage is TRBJ1-1, with no clear D. The V gene lost 3 bases and the J gene lost 3 bases, with 5 bases spanning the gap. The V gene's germline CDR1 is DFQATT and CDR2 SNEGSKA (reference sequence). The CDR3 has 11 residues. The CDR3 protein is CSASWDTEAFF. The CDR3 nucleotides read TGCAGTGCTAGCTGGGACACTGAAGCTTTCTTT.

The J gene is TRBJ1-1, the V gene TRBV5-1; weak D call: TRBD1 (5 bases). This CDR3 contains 15 residues. Trimming shortened V by 4 bases and J by 2 bases, and 15 bases separated the two germline ends. Germline V gene data show CDR1 as SGHRS and CDR2 as YFSETQ. The DNA of the CDR3 is TGCGCCAGCAGCCTCGGGGGGGTGACTAACACTGAAGCTTTCTTT. Its protein product is CASSLGGVTNTEAFF.

CDR3 DNA: TGTGCCAGCAGCTTAGGGATCAATCCCCGCACAGATACGCAGTATTTT. Its translation: CASSLGINPRTDTQYF. The rearrangement links TRBV7-3 to TRBJ2-3; D is unresolved. CDR3 size: 16 residues. The V gene lost 2 bases and the J gene lost 1 base, with 13 bases spanning the gap. Germline V gene sequence: CDR1 SGHTA, CDR2 FQGTGA.